Listed here are 10 T cell receptor beta chains from one sample, sequenced in a study of cytomegalovirus exposure and HLA in healthy donors. The PCR ran on 60 Vbeta and 13 Jbeta primers. Assay used: immunoSEQ multiplex PCR; TCRdb lists only in-frame clones, some missing. This table has about 130,000 clones, around 86% appearing once. The specimen sequenced was PBMCs. The receptors were sampled from a man aged 18 to 29 in good health and CMV-seronegative.

V gene TRBV9 combines with J gene TRBJ1-2; D not resolved. Looked up from germline, CDR1 is SGDLS and CDR2 is YYNGEE. The CDR3 is made up of 17 amino acids. Trimming removed 3 bases at V and 5 bases at J, with 23 bases between. CDR3 loop: CASSAQPSTVRVYGYTF. Written as DNA, the CDR3 is TGTGCCAGCAGCGCCCAGCCCTCGACTGTCCGGGTTTATGGCTACACCTTC.

J is TRBJ1-1 and V is TRBV19; 7 nucleotides match TRBD1. Germline CDR1 LNHDA, CDR2 SQIVND (reference sequence). CDR3 length: 17 residues. Germline trimming cut 1 base from V and 2 bases from J; bases unmatched to any gene: 10. CDR3 DNA: TGTGCCAGTAGTATAGGACAGAACAGGGGACCTAACACTGAAGCTTTCTTT. As protein: CASSIGQNRGPNTEAFF.

This clone appeared a single time. This chain connects TRBV15 to TRBJ2-2; 8 positions match TRBD2. Germline V gene sequence: CDR1 LNHNV, CDR2 YYDKDF (reference sequence). This CDR3 is 17 amino acids long. V lost 0 bases and J lost 2; bases outside the gene matches: 5. The CDR3 here is CATSRDPRGVNTGELFF. CDR3 DNA: TGTGCCACCAGCAGAGATCCGCGGGGGGTAAACACCGGGGAGCTGTTTTTT.

The gene calls are TRBV7-2 and TRBJ2-7; possibly TRBD1 for D (7 bases). Germline V lookup: CDR1 SGHTA, CDR2 FQGNSA. The V end lost 5 bases, the J end lost 6 bases, and 32 bases lay between the germline ends. The length of the CDR3 is 19 residues. Here the CDR3 reads CASSQLRGVGRGGSSEQYF. Here the CDR3 DNA reads TGTGCCAGCAGCCAGCTCAGGGGGGTCGGCAGGGGCGGTTCATCCGAGCAGTACTTC.

CDR3 protein: CASRALGDTQYF. CDR3 in DNA: TGTGCCAGCAGAGCCCTCGGAGATACGCAGTATTTT. The chain has TRBV7-9 and TRBJ2-3; D ambiguous. Between the trimmed V and J ends, which lost 6 bases and 5 bases, there was a span of 9 bases. CDR3 length: 12 amino acids. Germline CDR1 SEHNR, CDR2 FQNEAQ (reference sequence).

The J gene is TRBJ2-3, the V gene TRBV6-4; D perhaps matches TRBD2 (5 bases). The CDR3 consists of 14 residues. The V and J ends lost 4 bases and 0 bases respectively, with 8 bases between them. Germline V gene data show CDR1 as MRHNA and CDR2 as SNTAGT. The CDR3 DNA follows: TGTGCCAGCAGTGGCGGGCTTAGCACAGATACGCAGTATTTT. It yields the protein CASSGGLSTDTQYF.

The chain recombines TRBV6-5 with TRBJ2-3; D perhaps matches TRBD2 (6 bases). Germline V gene data show CDR1 as MNHEY and CDR2 as SVGAGI. The CDR3 length is 15 residues. Trimming removed 6 bases from V and 7 bases from J, with 20 bases in between. CDR3 sequence reads: CASRDAGTHSHTQYF. The CDR3 coding sequence is TGTGCCAGCAGGGATGCGGGGACCCACTCACATACGCAGTATTTT.

The rearrangement uses TRBV10-3 and TRBJ2-2, with 7 bases fitting TRBD1. This CDR3 has 15 residues. Losses at the gene ends were 5 bases for V and 5 bases for J; bases not matched to a gene: 8. The V gene's germline CDR1 is ENHRY and CDR2 SYGVKD. CDR3 nucleotides: TGTGCCATCAGTCCCCCGGGACAGAGTACCGGGGAGCTGTTTTTT. Its protein is CAISPPGQSTGELFF.

The V call is TRBV28, the J call TRBJ2-7, with 8 bases that match TRBD1. V shed 5 bases, J shed 0 bases, and the junction held 9 bases outside the gene matches. CDR3 length: 16 amino acids. CDR1 is MDHEN and CDR2 is SYDVKM in the germline V gene. The CDR3 region has the DNA TGTGCCAGCAGTCAAGGACAGGGCGGTAACTCCTACGAGCAGTACTTC. Encoded protein: CASSQGQGGNSYEQYF. Combining the CDR3 with reference TRBV28 and TRBJ2-7 gives the whole variable domain DVKVTQSSRYLVKRTGEKVFLECVQDMDHENMFWYRQDPGLGLRLIYFSYDVKMKEKGDIPEGYSVSREKKERFSLILESASTNQTSMYLCASSQGQGGNSYEQYFGPGTRLTVT.

The V and J genes are TRBV29-1 and TRBJ2-5, with 7 bases matching TRBD2. CDR1 and CDR2 (germline): SQVTM, ANQGSEA. V lost 4 bases and J lost 2; bases outside the gene matches: 1. The CDR3 has 12 amino acids. The CDR3, as DNA: TGCAGCGTTGCTAGCGGTCAAGAGACCCAGTACTTC. It is translated as CSVASGQETQYF.